Below, 21 T cell receptor beta chains from the same sample are listed, as sequenced in a study of beta chain features in type 1 diabetes. Investigators reverse transcribed all isolated RNA, so they sequenced expressed TCRB transcripts. The data were produced by immunoSEQ multiplex PCR, yet TCRdb's version contains in-frame clones alone and is incomplete. The sample lists 150,000 to 200,000 clones; 63% were seen once. These receptors have no identified antigens. Study-wide points: Among patients with Type 1 diabetes, TCRB CDR3s were moderately but significantly shorter in every one of the four CD4+ subsets.

Sequenced material: naive CD4+ T cells from blood. These receptors were collected from a man aged 25-45 years with type 1 diabetes.

There are a few counts of this clone. The chain joins TRBV6-5 to TRBJ2-3; no reliable D call. CDR3 length: 13 amino acids. The ends were cut back, 8 bases at V and 0 bases at J, with 9 bases in the middle. CDR1 MNHEY and CDR2 SVGAGI come from the germline V gene. CDR3: CASWPDSTDTQYF. The CDR3 region has the DNA TGTGCCAGCTGGCCGGATAGCACAGATACGCAGTATTTT.

This chain links TRBV7-2 with TRBJ2-7, with D possibly TRBD1 on 5 matching bases. The CDR3 spans 15 residues. Germline V CDR1 and CDR2: SGHTA, FQGNSA. Trimming left V 1 base short and J 5 bases short, with 15 bases between. CDR3 region: CASSLGGRDRDEQYF. The DNA for the CDR3 is TGTGCCAGCAGCTTAGGAGGCAGGGATCGGGACGAGCAGTACTTC.

V and J are TRBV7-2 and TRBJ2-6; D is unresolved. Germline values: CDR1 SGHTA, CDR2 FQGNSA. V was shortened by 5 bases and J by 13 bases, with 9 bases between the two germline ends. CDR3 size: 11 residues. CDR3 DNA sequence: TGTGCCAGCAGCCCTTTAGGAGTCCTGACTTTC. Translating it yields CASSPLGVLTF.

The rearrangement joins TRBV29-1 to TRBJ1-2, with 7 bases lining up with TRBD1. Trimming removed 5 bases from V and 4 bases from J; junction bases left unmatched: 10. This CDR3 has 14 amino acids. The germline gives CDR1 SQVTM, CDR2 ANQGSEA. CDR3 sequence (DNA): TGCAGCGTTAATAAGGGGGCTTTTAGCTATGGCTACACCTTC. Its protein is CSVNKGAFSYGYTF.

The V gene is TRBV30, the J gene TRBJ2-5, with D maybe TRBD2 (6 bases). This CDR3 has 13 amino acids. Trimming removed 5 bases at V and 0 bases at J, with 10 bases between. CDR1 is GTSNPN, CDR2 SVGIG, per germline (reference sequence). This CDR3 reads CAWSRDYQETQYF. In nucleotides, the CDR3 is TGTGCCTGGTCCCGGGACTACCAAGAGACCCAGTACTTC.

The CDR3 loop is CASSLPDRAYEKLFF. In DNA form, the CDR3 reads TGCGCCAGCAGCCTACCCGACAGGGCTTATGAAAAACTGTTTTTT. The rearrangement uses TRBV4-1 and TRBJ1-4; 7 nucleotides agree with TRBD1. Germline CDR1 MGHRA, CDR2 YSYEKL. The CDR3 has 15 residues. The V segment lost 4 bases and the J segment 6 bases; nucleotides outside the gene matches: 8.

The chain has TRBV28 and TRBJ2-5, with 10 bases aligning to TRBD1. Trimming removed 4 bases from V and 1 base from J; junction bases left unmatched: 6. The length of the CDR3 is 16 residues. CDR1 and CDR2 from the germline V gene are MDHEN and SYDVKM. The chain's CDR3 is CASSSSGTGAQETQYF. Here the CDR3 DNA reads TGTGCCAGCAGTTCCTCCGGGACAGGGGCCCAAGAGACCCAGTACTTC. Full variable domain (rest looked up from reference TRBV28 and TRBJ2-5): DVKVTQSSRYLVKRTGEKVFLECVQDMDHENMFWYRQDPGLGLRLIYFSYDVKMKEKGDIPEGYSVSREKKERFSLILESASTNQTSMYLCASSSSGTGAQETQYFGPGTRLLVL.

The rearrangement uses TRBV30 and TRBJ2-3; TRBD2 aligns across 8 bases. Germline lookup yields CDR1 GTSNPN and CDR2 SVGIG (reference sequence). This CDR3 comprises 17 residues. V trimming: 0 bases; J trimming: 2 bases; junction bases outside the gene matches: 10. The CDR3 coding sequence is TGTGCCTGGAGTGTAAGCCGAACTAGCGGCTACACAGATACGCAGTATTTT. Its protein is CAWSVSRTSGYTDTQYF.

This sequence joins TRBV7-2 and TRBJ2-7; D is ambiguous. V lost 4 bases and J lost 3, with 4 bases in between. CDR3 length: 11 residues. Germline loops: CDR1 SGHTA, CDR2 FQGNSA. CDR3 bases: TGTGCCAGCAGCTATGTCTACGAGCAGTACTTC. Its protein product is CASSYVYEQYF.

The chain carries TRBV2 and TRBJ2-7; D ambiguous. The CDR3 totals 12 residues. V dropped 5 bases and J dropped 3 bases, with 8 bases sitting between them. CDR1 and CDR2 from the germline V gene are SNHLY and FYNNEI. CDR3 sequence (DNA): TGTGCCAGCAGTACCTTAGTCTACGAGCAGTACTTC. Protein sequence: CASSTLVYEQYF.

The rearrangement joins TRBV14 to TRBJ1-1; D is undetermined. V lost 2 bases and J lost 1, with 11 bases in between. This CDR3 comprises 15 residues. Germline V gene sequence: CDR1 SGHDN, CDR2 FVKESK. The CDR3 is CASSQSWTANTEAFF. The CDR3 bases are TGTGCCAGCAGCCAATCCTGGACGGCGAACACTGAAGCTTTCTTT.

The chain recombines TRBV7-2 with TRBJ2-1, with D perhaps matching TRBD1 (6 bases). Germline V CDR1 and CDR2: SGHTA, FQGNSA. V was clipped by 5 bases and J by 4 bases, with 9 bases between them. This CDR3 has 13 residues. CDR3 bases: TGTGCCAGCAGCCCAGGACAGTACAATGAGCAGTTCTTC. It yields the protein CASSPGQYNEQFF.

The J gene is TRBJ2-3, the V gene TRBV30; no reliable D call. The ends were cut back, 0 bases at V and 4 bases at J, with 11 bases in the middle. The CDR3 is made up of 14 amino acids. Germline CDR1 and CDR2: GTSNPN and SVGIG (reference sequence). The CDR3 DNA is TGTGCCTGGAGTGTAAGCAGTTCCGCAGATACGCAGTATTTT. This translates into CAWSVSSSADTQYF.

This chain uses TRBV25-1 with TRBJ2-2, with a possible D match to TRBD1 (5 bases). The V end was cut by 3 bases, the J end by 0 bases, with 8 bases between. The CDR3 runs 15 residues. Germline CDR1 and CDR2: MGHDK and SYGVNS. CDR3 protein: CASSDMTANTGELFF. The CDR3 region has the DNA TGTGCCAGCAGTGATATGACAGCGAACACCGGGGAGCTGTTTTTT.

V gene TRBV30 combines with J gene TRBJ1-2, with a possible D match to TRBD1 (6 bases). From germline, CDR1 is GTSNPN and CDR2 SVGIG (reference sequence). The V and J ends lost 4 bases and 4 bases respectively, with 16 bases between them. The CDR3 is 14 amino acids. CDR3 sequence reads: CAWITPKGGYGYTF. CDR3 DNA: TGTGCCTGGATCACCCCTAAGGGGGGCTATGGCTACACCTTC.

The V and J genes are TRBV2 and TRBJ2-7; the D gene is possibly TRBD2 (5 bases). The CDR3 length is 12 residues. Between the trimmed V and J ends, which lost 4 bases and 4 bases, there was a span of 8 bases. Germline V gives CDR1 SNHLY, CDR2 FYNNEI. CDR3 region: CASSVEAYEQYF. Written as DNA, the CDR3 is TGTGCCAGCAGTGTGGAGGCTTACGAGCAGTACTTC.

The CDR3 is CASSSGQGPADTQYF. The CDR3 DNA follows: TGTGCCAGCAGCTCCGGACAGGGGCCAGCAGATACGCAGTATTTT. V is TRBV11-2 and J is TRBJ2-3, with TRBD1 matching 9 bases. After removal of 4 bases from V and 4 bases from J, the junction contained 6 bases not matched to a gene. Germline V gives CDR1 SGHAT, CDR2 FQNNGV. The CDR3 length is 15 residues.

The chain employs TRBV29-1 and TRBJ2-7; D tentatively fits TRBD1 or TRBD2 (5 bases each). From germline, CDR1 is SQVTM and CDR2 ANQGSEA. This CDR3 has 14 residues. V lost 1 base, J lost 6 bases, and 16 bases lay in between. The DNA for the CDR3 is TGCAGCGTTGAAGTGGGCGGTGGGGGTGGCGAGCAGTACTTC. Residues: CSVEVGGGGGEQYF.

The chain combines TRBV13 with TRBJ2-7; 7 nucleotides agree with TRBD1. J was trimmed by 4 bases and V by 4 bases; bases with no gene match: 13. Germline CDR1 is PRHDT and CDR2 is FYEKMQ (reference sequence). The CDR3 contains 16 residues. CDR3 amino acids: CASSSRDRELGYEQYF. In nucleotides, the CDR3 is TGTGCCAGCAGCTCGCGCGACAGGGAACTCGGGTACGAGCAGTACTTC.

The genes are TRBV28 and TRBJ2-5; 7 nucleotides agree with TRBD1. The CDR3 contains 13 residues. Trimming took 6 bases from V and 5 from J; bases not matched to a gene: 6. CDR1 MDHEN and CDR2 SYDVKM come from the germline V gene. CDR3 amino acids: CASSRGQSETQYF. CDR3 nucleotides: TGTGCCAGCAGCCGGGGACAGTCGGAGACCCAGTACTTC.

This clone was seen a handful of times. The rearrangement uses TRBV29-1 and TRBJ2-5, with D possibly TRBD2 on 6 matching bases. The CDR3 is 10 amino acids. Germline CDR1 SQVTM, CDR2 ANQGSEA. The V end lost 8 bases, the J end lost 5 bases, and 9 bases lay between the germline ends. As DNA, the CDR3 is TGCAGCTGGGGGAGGGAGACCCAGTACTTC. Amino acid sequence: CSWGRETQYF.